This is a list of T cell receptor beta chains from one sample in a study of blood T cells in healthy people across ages. MiXCR was run by TCRdb on the 5' RACE reads, yielding one entry per CDR3 protein. The table has roughly 800,000 distinct CDR3 sequences, about 25% seen once. These data are also associated with another study on T cells of mothers and their children.

Sequenced input: blood. The receptors were gathered from a boy younger than 18 in good health. The CDR3 runs from the conserved cysteine through the conserved F or W.

v_gene | len | CDR3aa
TRBV29-1 | 16 | CSVVGVSSASVYEQYF
TRBV29-1 | 13 | CSVPIPGPRTQYF
TRBV3-1 | 15 | CASSPQTSGGAEQFF
TRBV6-5 | 14 | CASTRTGYTGELFF
TRBV7-9 | 18 | CASSLRGSRTGSPYEQYF
TRBV29-1 | 14 | CSVDPPAGVYGYTF
TRBV20-1 | 13 | CSARRTMNTEAFF
TRBV3-1 | 15 | CASSQVPGTSGEQYF
TRBV7-9 | 19 | CASSLKTRDRTLEFYGYTF
TRBV5-1 | 15 | CASSFSPAGVEKLFF
TRBV5-1 | 15 | CASTSDPTGTYEQYF
TRBV4-2 | 20 | CASSQSAQTGVGSGANVLTF
TRBV25-1 | 14 | CASSNTLENYEQYF
TRBV27 | 16 | CASRRVGTSGTYEQYF
TRBV6-4 | 14 | CASSRSSFTDTQYF
TRBV10-2 | 13 | CASSDTAWETQYF
TRBV3-1 | 14 | CASSQMTGQETQYF
TRBV28 | 18 | CASSLLSVLAVPQETQYF
TRBV20-1 | 15 | CSAREGQGALETQYF
TRBV7-2 | 12 | CASSSTGDEQFF
TRBV24-1 | 17 | CATSDSKTSFDYNEQFF
TRBV9 | 15 | CASSDLRDQSSPLHF
TRBV11-2 | 16 | CASSLAPIAGFNIQYF
TRBV21-1 | 13 | CAIPKGGCETQYF
TRBV9 | 14 | CASSSILGASEQYF
TRBV10-3 | 13 | CAISDTTGTEQYF
TRBV5-1 | 14 | CASSVEVRSYEQYF
TRBV29-1 | 16 | CSVEPKDRGGTDTQYF
TRBV4-3 | 16 | CASSQEWSVVSETQYF
TRBV7-9 | 15 | CASSPIGGPRETQYF
TRBV29-1 | 12 | CSTRQMNTEAFF
TRBV20-1 | 14 | CSAGDPGGPYEQFF
TRBV4-3 | 16 | CASSQDFRETAYEQYF
TRBV6-2/TRBV6-3 | 15 | CASGDLAGGYNEQFF
TRBV6-6 | 15 | CASRPSGGSHYEQYF
TRBV2 | 15 | CASSEERANTGELFF
TRBV27 | 15 | CASRSVTEGLDGYTF
TRBV27 | 13 | CACSLSMNQPQHF
TRBV27 | 15 | CASSSLGSWSGEQYF
TRBV5-1 | 14 | CASSLTDGFYGYTF
TRBV6-4 | 15 | CASSGTGVRNQPQHF
TRBV28 | 20 | CARLHPGELAGGVGRETQYF
TRBV27 | 16 | CASSYRGQGGLTEAFF
TRBV20-1 | 13 | CSASSDRSYEQYF
TRBV10-3 | 11 | CASEIQGEQFF